These 21 T cell receptor beta chains were all obtained from the same sample, sequenced in a study of blood T cell repertoires in COVID-19. Assay used: immunoSEQ multiplex PCR; TCRdb lists only in-frame clones, some missing. The data contain approximately 240,000 clones, roughly 80% of them singletons. Sample: PBMCs or T cells enriched from blood (not recorded which). The receptors shown here come from a middle-aged woman with acute COVID-19.

The chain uses TRBV5-6 and TRBJ2-1; 7 nucleotides line up with TRBD2. The CDR3 loop spans 16 amino acids. Germline values: CDR1 SGHDT, CDR2 YYEEEE. The ends lost 4 bases at V and 4 bases at J; junction bases unmatched: 11. This CDR3 reads CASSPGAGTNYNEQFF. The CDR3 DNA reads as TGTGCCAGCAGCCCGGGAGCCGGGACTAATTACAATGAGCAGTTCTTC. Together with reference TRBV5-6 and TRBJ2-1, the CDR3 gives the full variable domain: DAGVTQSPTHLIKTRGQQVTLRCSPKSGHDTVSWYQQALGQGPQFIFQYYEEEERQRGNFPDRFSGHQFPNYSSELNVNALLLGDSALYLCASSPGAGTNYNEQFFGPGTRLTVL.

There are a few counts of this clone. CDR3 sequence: CATSRVGTVHSNQPQHF. CDR3 bases: TGTGCCACCAGCAGAGTTGGGACAGTGCATAGCAATCAGCCCCAGCATTTT. V gene TRBV15 combines with J gene TRBJ1-5, with 7 bases matching TRBD1. The CDR3 consists of 17 residues. Trimming removed 1 base from V and 0 bases from J; junction bases left unmatched: 6. CDR1 LNHNV and CDR2 YYDKDF come from the germline V gene (reference sequence).

This CDR3 reads CASSVRVGVGPQHF. The DNA for the CDR3 is TGTGCCAGCAGCGTACGGGTAGGGGTTGGCCCCCAGCATTTT. The V and J genes are TRBV9 and TRBJ1-5; a weak D match, TRBD1 (5 bases). This CDR3 is 14 amino acids long. V was clipped by 1 base and J by 10 bases, with 15 bases between them. Per the germline V gene, CDR1 is SGDLS and CDR2 is YYNGEE. The full variable domain, with the rest looked up from reference TRBV9 and TRBJ1-5, is DSGVTQTPKHLITATGQRVTLRCSPRSGDLSVYWYQQSLDQGLQFLIQYYNGEERAKGNILERFSAQQFPDLHSELNLSSLELGDSALYFCASSVRVGVGPQHFGDGTRLSIL.

The chain has TRBV18 and TRBJ2-5, with D uncertain. V lost 2 bases, J lost 2 bases, and 12 bases lay in between. The CDR3 length is 15 residues. In germline, CDR1 is KGHSH, CDR2 LQKENI. The CDR3 bases are TGTGCCAGCTCACCATTCTCACAGCCACAAGAGACCCAGTACTTC. Amino acid sequence: CASSPFSQPQETQYF.

The genes are TRBV29-1 and TRBJ2-1; D remains unclear. Germline lookup yields CDR1 SQVTM and CDR2 ANQGSEA. The CDR3 has 12 residues. Trimming removed 4 bases at V and 6 bases at J, with 10 bases between. This CDR3 is CSVVPQLNEQFF. CDR3 bases: TGCAGCGTTGTACCCCAACTCAATGAGCAGTTCTTC.

This clone was recorded only once. The chain links TRBV27 to TRBJ2-3; 8 bases agree with TRBD1. CDR3 length: 14 amino acids. Per the germline V gene, CDR1 is MNHEY and CDR2 is SMNVEV (reference sequence). V trimming: 4 bases; J trimming: 10 bases; junction bases outside the gene matches: 10. CDR3 nucleotides: TGTGCCAGCAGTTCCTACCTGGGACAGGTGTCGCAGTATTTT. Translated: CASSSYLGQVSQYF.

V usage is TRBV6-5 and J usage is TRBJ2-2, with 7 positions matching TRBD2. The CDR3 runs to 14 residues. Germline CDR1 reads MNHEY; CDR2 reads SVGAGI. The trim removed 5 bases at V and 6 bases at J, leaving 6 bases unmatched. The CDR3 region is CASSRTRSSGELFF. CDR3 sequence (DNA): TGTGCCAGCAGTCGGACTAGAAGCTCCGGGGAGCTGTTTTTT.

The sample holds a few counts of this clone. The genes are TRBV15 and TRBJ1-2; possibly TRBD1 for D (5 bases). The germline V and J ends were trimmed by 3 bases and 0 bases, with 11 bases remaining between them. The germline gives CDR1 LNHNV, CDR2 YYDKDF (reference sequence). This CDR3 has 15 amino acids. CDR3 loop: CATSRGQAANYGYTF. The CDR3, as DNA: TGTGCCACCAGCAGGGGGCAGGCAGCTAACTATGGCTACACCTTC.

The CDR3 DNA sequence: TGTGCCAGCAGTGACCCGGGGACAGGGTCAGGAAACACCATATATTTT. Translated: CASSDPGTGSGNTIYF. V and J are TRBV6-4 and TRBJ1-3, with TRBD1 identical over 9 bases. J was trimmed by 4 bases and V by 2 bases; bases with no gene match: 6. The CDR3 is 16 residues long. Germline CDR1 reads MRHNA; CDR2 reads SNTAGT.

The chain joins TRBV30 to TRBJ1-2; 8 bases are shared with TRBD1. The CDR3 totals 15 residues. J was trimmed by 8 bases and V by 2 bases; bases with no gene match: 13. Germline V lookup: CDR1 GTSNPN, CDR2 SVGIG (reference sequence). The CDR3 coding sequence is TGTGCCTGGAGTTATACTACAGGGGGTTGGAGAGGCTACACCTTC. Translated: CAWSYTTGGWRGYTF. The entire variable domain, with the rest obtained from reference TRBV30 and TRBJ1-2, is as follows: SQTIHQWPATLVQPVGSPLSLECTVEGTSNPNLYWYRQAAGRGLQLLFYSVGIGQISSEVPQNLSASRPQDRQFILSSKKLLLSDSGFYLCAWSYTTGGWRGYTFGSGTRLTVV.

This sequence joins TRBV30 and TRBJ1-3; D ambiguous. V lost 5 bases, J lost 3 bases, and 5 bases lay in between. Germline V gives CDR1 GTSNPN, CDR2 SVGIG (reference sequence). The CDR3 contains 11 residues. The CDR3 protein is CAWLGGNTIYF. CDR3 nucleotide sequence: TGTGCCTGGCTCGGTGGAAACACCATATATTTT. Supplemented by reference TRBV30 and TRBJ1-3, the full variable domain reads SQTIHQWPATLVQPVGSPLSLECTVEGTSNPNLYWYRQAAGRGLQLLFYSVGIGQISSEVPQNLSASRPQDRQFILSSKKLLLSDSGFYLCAWLGGNTIYFGEGSWLTVV.

This clone was observed a few times. The CDR3 bases are TGTGCCAGCAGCCTGGGGGCAGGGTATACCTACGAGCAGTACTTC. Translation: CASSLGAGYTYEQYF. The chain has TRBV2 and TRBJ2-7; D is possibly TRBD1 (6 bases). The CDR3 extends over 15 amino acids. Trimming took 6 bases from V and 2 from J, leaving 17 bases between them. Germline lookup yields CDR1 SNHLY and CDR2 FYNNEI.

This clone came up a few times. The V call is TRBV18, the J call TRBJ1-2; a possible D gene is TRBD1 (6 bases). The V gene's germline CDR1 is KGHSH and CDR2 LQKENI. The CDR3 length is 14 residues. The ends were cut back, 0 bases at V and 5 bases at J, with 10 bases in the middle. Here the CDR3 reads CASSPPSGEYGYTF. CDR3 nucleotides: TGTGCCAGCTCACCACCATCAGGGGAGTATGGCTACACCTTC.

This clone appeared a few times. The rearrangement joins TRBV2 to TRBJ2-1; D remains unclear. The CDR3 covers 13 residues. Trimming removed 5 bases at V and 6 bases at J, with 11 bases between. Germline-derived CDR1 and CDR2 are SNHLY and FYNNEI. The CDR3 sequence: CASSLLGSNEQFF. The CDR3 DNA reads TGTGCCAGCAGTCTCCTAGGATCCAATGAGCAGTTCTTC. Based on the CDR3 plus reference TRBV2 and TRBJ2-1, the full variable domain is EPEVTQTPSHQVTQMGQEVILRCVPISNHLYFYWYRQILGQKVEFLVSFYNNEISEKSEIFDDQFSVERPDGSNFTLKIRSTKLEDSAMYFCASSLLGSNEQFFGPGTRLTVL.

This clone has only one observation. V gene TRBV5-1 combines with J gene TRBJ2-7; 12 bases line up with TRBD1. There are 16 residues in the CDR3. J gave up 5 bases and V 4 bases, and 10 bases lay outside the gene matches. Germline V gene lookup returns CDR1 SGHRS and CDR2 YFSETQ. This CDR3 reads CASSPTPGTGGNEQYF. The CDR3, as DNA: TGCGCCAGCAGCCCTACCCCCGGGACAGGGGGCAACGAGCAGTACTTC.

This clone was counted a single time. Mismatch with germline at one junction end may stem from a read error. J is TRBJ1-6 and V is TRBV7-9; TRBD1 agrees at 7 bases. Per the germline V gene, CDR1 is SEHNR and CDR2 is FQNEAQ (reference sequence). The CDR3 has 15 amino acids. The CDR3 DNA sequence: TGTGCCAGCACCTTACAGGGGATCGGGAATTCACCCCTCCACTTT. Amino acid sequence: CASTLQGIGNSPLHF. The complete variable domain, with remaining parts taken from reference TRBV7-9 and TRBJ1-6, reads DTGVSQNPRHKITKRGQNVTFRCDPISEHNRLYWYRQTLGQGPEFLTYFQNEAQLEKSRLLSDRFSAERPKGSFSTLEIQRTEQGDSAMYLCASTLQGIGNSPLHFGNGTRLTVT.

This chain links TRBV18 with TRBJ1-3; the D is unclear. There are 17 residues in the CDR3. Germline V lookup: CDR1 KGHSH, CDR2 LQKENI. V was shortened by 3 bases and J by 0 bases, with 15 bases between the two germline ends. In DNA, the CDR3 is TGTGCCAGCTCACCTCCTTCGGGTCCGATCTCTGGAAACACCATATATTTT. The encoded protein is CASSPPSGPISGNTIYF.

The V gene is TRBV2, the J gene TRBJ2-2; D ambiguous. The CDR3 loop spans 16 amino acids. Germline assignment: CDR1 SNHLY and CDR2 FYNNEI. The ends were cut back, 3 bases at V and 2 bases at J, with 13 bases in the middle. In nucleotides, the CDR3 is TGTGCCAGCAGTGAGTTGTCTACAGTTAACACCGGGGAGCTGTTTTTT. Protein: CASSELSTVNTGELFF.

The gene calls are TRBV2 and TRBJ1-5, with 9 bases aligning to TRBD1. The germline V gene encodes CDR1 SNHLY and CDR2 FYNNEI. The V gene end was trimmed by 7 bases and the J gene end by 7 bases; junction bases not matched to a gene: 8. This CDR3 comprises 14 residues. DNA for the CDR3: TGTGCCAGCACACCGGGACAGGGTGGGCAGCCCCAGCATTTT. Protein: CASTPGQGGQPQHF.

This clone was seen a single time. The chain couples TRBV5-8 to TRBJ2-7; D is perhaps TRBD1 (6 bases). CDR3 length: 16 residues. V was trimmed by 0 bases and J by 3 bases, leaving 16 bases between them. From germline, CDR1 is SGHTS and CDR2 YDEGEE. In DNA, the CDR3 is TGTGCCAGCAGCTTGGCTGCCGACAGGATGGACTACGAGCAGTACTTC. The encoded protein is CASSLAADRMDYEQYF.

The DNA for the CDR3 is TGTGCCAGCAGCGTCGGGACATTTAACACCGGGGAGCTGTTTTTT. Translated: CASSVGTFNTGELFF. The gene calls are TRBV9 and TRBJ2-2; D is possibly TRBD1 (6 bases). Germline CDR1 SGDLS, CDR2 YYNGEE. The CDR3 is 15 residues long. Between the trimmed V and J ends, which lost 2 bases and 2 bases, there was a span of 10 bases.